This TCR beta chain was obtained from a study of cytomegalovirus exposure and HLA in healthy donors. The CDR3 runs to 20 residues. Looked up from germline, CDR1 is LGHNA and CDR2 is YSLEER. The V and J ends lost 2 bases and 0 bases, in that order; junction bases with no gene match: 13. In the PCR, 60 Vbeta and 13 Jbeta primers were used. TCRdb's copy holds only in-frame clones and misses some; the assay was immunoSEQ multiplex PCR. The sample has about 200,000 clones, 75% to 85% seen once; the top ten hold about 2%. The chain uses TRBV4-3 and TRBJ2-1; 10 bases fit TRBD2. The sequenced sample consisted of PBMCs. This clonotype was obtained from a woman in her forties or fifties in good health and CMV-seronegative. The CDR3 bases are TGCGCCAGCAGCCAACGGTTATTAGCGGGAGGCCCGAGCTCCTACAATGAGCAGTTCTTC. This translates into CASSQRLLAGGPSSYNEQFF.